The 31 T cell receptor beta chains below all came from one sample that was sequenced in a study of control samples from healthy donors and cancer patients. The method was immunoSEQ multiplex PCR; TCRdb's version includes in-frame clones alone and lacks a portion of them. The sample holds more than 25,000 clones; roughly 91% are singletons and the top ten take less than 15%. The specimen sequenced was PBMCs. The receptors derive from a man aged 50-59 years with lung cancer.

The J gene is TRBJ2-3, the V gene TRBV5-4; possibly TRBD1 for D (5 bases). The CDR3 loop spans 15 amino acids. The V and J ends lost 0 bases and 1 base respectively, with 9 bases between them. The germline V gene has CDR1 SGHNT and CDR2 YYREEE (reference sequence). Here the CDR3 reads CASSLGGPGTDTQYF. Written as DNA, the CDR3 is TGTGCCAGCAGCTTGGGGGGCCCGGGCACAGATACGCAGTATTTT.

The rearrangement joins TRBV19 to TRBJ1-2, with 8 bases lining up with TRBD1. The V segment lost 5 bases and the J segment 2 bases; nucleotides outside the gene matches: 16. The CDR3 is 18 residues long. From germline, CDR1 is LNHDA and CDR2 SQIVND (reference sequence). The CDR3 region has the DNA TGTGCCAGTAGTCCCATCGGGGGTGGACAGGGCCTGAACTATGGCTACACCTTC. It is translated as CASSPIGGGQGLNYGYTF.

The chain uses TRBV3-1 (or the pseudogene TRBV3-2) and TRBJ1-2; 7 bases line up with TRBD1. Germline V CDR1 and CDR2: LGHDT, YNNKEL (reference sequence). V shed 4 bases and J 5 bases; nucleotides not matched to a gene: 10. The CDR3 sequence is 15 residues long. The chain's CDR3 is CASSLQGQGEYGYTF. The CDR3 DNA reads as TGTGCCAGCAGCCTCCAGGGCCAGGGGGAATATGGCTACACCTTC.

The chain uses TRBV6-6 and TRBJ1-5; D unclear. The CDR3 has 12 residues. The V gene's germline CDR1 is MNHNY and CDR2 SVGAGI (reference sequence). Between the trimmed V and J ends, which lost 4 bases and 3 bases, there was a span of 4 bases. CDR3 residues: CASSSNNQPQHF. In DNA form, the CDR3 reads TGTGCCAGCAGTTCCAACAATCAGCCCCAGCATTTT.

This rearrangement joins TRBV18 to TRBJ1-4, with a possible D match to TRBD1 (6 bases). The CDR3 runs to 20 residues. Trimming removed 6 bases at V and 3 bases at J, with 29 bases between. CDR1 and CDR2 from the germline V gene are KGHSH and LQKENI. The CDR3 bases are TGTGCCAGCTCGCGACCTAACAGCTGGGGGGGCTTGGGATCTAATGAAAAACTGTTTTTT. This encodes CASSRPNSWGGLGSNEKLFF.

The chain couples TRBV3-1 (or the pseudogene TRBV3-2) to TRBJ1-1; a possible D gene is TRBD1 (6 bases). The V gene lost 4 bases and the J gene lost 2 bases, with 11 bases spanning the gap. The CDR3 is made up of 14 amino acids. CDR1 and CDR2 from the germline V gene are LGHDT and YNNKEL (reference sequence). The DNA of the CDR3 is TGTGCCAGCAGCCTCACAGGGCTCAACACTGAAGCTTTCTTT. Translation gives CASSLTGLNTEAFF.

This clone was seen only a few times. The chain combines TRBV6-4 with TRBJ1-6; D uncertain. Germline V lookup: CDR1 MRHNA, CDR2 SNTAGT. Trimming took off 11 bases at V and 7 bases at J, with 18 bases between the two ends. The CDR3 contains 14 residues. This CDR3 reads CASSPNPGNSPLHF. In DNA form, the CDR3 reads TGTGCCTCTTCACCAAATCCTGGCAATTCACCCCTCCACTTT.

The chain recombines TRBV7-2 with TRBJ1-1, with a tentative D call TRBD1 (5 bases). The V end lost 5 bases, the J end lost 2 bases, and 15 bases lay between the germline ends. CDR1 SGHTA and CDR2 FQGNSA come from the germline V gene. The CDR3 runs 15 residues. CDR3 nucleotide sequence: TGTGCCAGCAGCACCCAGTGGGGGGGTAACACTGAAGCTTTCTTT. Protein: CASSTQWGGNTEAFF.

This chain connects TRBV14 to TRBJ1-1; D might be TRBD1 (5 bases). This CDR3 has 14 amino acids. CDR1 and CDR2 (germline): SGHDN, FVKESK. V lost 5 bases and J 0 bases, leaving 10 bases between the germline ends. Here the CDR3 DNA reads TGTGCCAGCAGCGGGGGAACATTGAACACTGAAGCTTTCTTT. Translation: CASSGGTLNTEAFF.

This rearrangement joins TRBV5-6 to TRBJ1-4; D ambiguous. The CDR3 is 14 residues long. V gave up 0 bases and J gave up 4 bases, with 7 bases separating them. Looked up from germline, CDR1 is SGHDT and CDR2 is YYEEEE. Here the CDR3 reads CASSLGQFNEKLFF. The CDR3, as DNA: TGTGCCAGCAGCTTGGGACAATTTAATGAAAAACTGTTTTTT.

This clone appeared a single time. The chain employs TRBV7-2 and TRBJ1-2, with D hard to call. This CDR3 is 12 amino acids long. The germline V gene encodes CDR1 SGHTA and CDR2 FQGNSA. Deletions cut 1 base from V and 5 bases from J, with 5 bases between. For the CDR3, the DNA is TGTGCCAGCAGCTTAGTGTCGTATGGCTACACCTTC. Its protein is CASSLVSYGYTF.

The V gene is TRBV6-6, the J gene TRBJ1-5, with 7 bases fitting TRBD1. V lost 5 bases and J lost 3; bases outside the gene matches: 7. This CDR3 contains 15 residues. The germline gives CDR1 MNHNY, CDR2 SVGAGI (reference sequence). CDR3 region: CASSPGQLTNQPQHF. Here the CDR3 DNA reads TGTGCCAGCAGTCCGGGACAGCTAACCAATCAGCCCCAGCATTTT.

The chain combines TRBV7-3 with TRBJ2-2; 10 positions match TRBD1. Trimming at V came to 2 bases and at J to 7 bases, leaving 10 bases not matched to a gene. Germline CDR1 and CDR2: SGHTA and FQGTGA. The CDR3 length is 17 residues. The CDR3 is CASSLVGQGNNGGELFF. CDR3 DNA sequence: TGTGCCAGCAGCTTAGTGGGACAGGGGAATAACGGCGGGGAGCTGTTTTTT. Variable domain in full (rest from reference TRBV7-3 and TRBJ2-2): GAGVSQTPSNKVTEKGKYVELRCDPISGHTALYWYRQSLGQGPEFLIYFQGTGAADDSGLPNDRFFAVRPEGSVSTLKIQRTERGDSAVYLCASSLVGQGNNGGELFFGEGSRLTVL.

J is TRBJ1-1 and V is TRBV19, with TRBD1 matching over 7 bases. Germline V lookup: CDR1 LNHDA, CDR2 SQIVND (reference sequence). V shed 5 bases, J shed 0 bases, and the junction held 9 bases outside the gene matches. The CDR3 is made up of 16 amino acids. The CDR3 loop is CASSSHGRGMNTEAFF. For the CDR3, the DNA is TGTGCCAGTAGTTCCCACGGCAGGGGGATGAACACTGAAGCTTTCTTT.

The chain couples TRBV27 to TRBJ2-1; 7 nucleotides match TRBD2. V lost 3 bases and J lost 10; bases outside the gene matches: 9. The CDR3 covers 14 residues. CDR1 MNHEY and CDR2 SMNVEV come from the germline V gene (reference sequence). This CDR3 is CASSFLGGVGEQFF. The CDR3 coding sequence is TGTGCCAGCAGTTTCCTGGGGGGGGTGGGCGAGCAGTTCTTC.

The rearrangement joins TRBV28 to TRBJ1-5; D gene ambiguous. Germline V gene lookup returns CDR1 MDHEN and CDR2 SYDVKM. The CDR3 totals 16 residues. Trimming pared 2 bases from V and 3 bases from J, leaving 14 bases between. CDR3 protein: CASSLVSGVDNQPQHF. The DNA for the CDR3 is TGTGCCAGCAGTTTAGTTTCCGGGGTAGACAATCAGCCCCAGCATTTT.

In this sample, this clone turned up once. The chain combines TRBV19 with TRBJ1-1, with D possibly matching TRBD1 (5 bases). Trimming took off 2 bases at V and 4 bases at J, with 8 bases between the two ends. The CDR3 has 13 residues. Germline-derived CDR1 and CDR2 are LNHDA and SQIVND (reference sequence). The CDR3 loop is CASSIKGTTEAFF. CDR3 coding DNA: TGTGCCAGTAGTATAAAGGGGACCACTGAAGCTTTCTTT.

The chain uses TRBV18 and TRBJ2-7; D is unresolved. V lost 3 bases, J lost 5 bases, and 11 bases lay in between. Germline values: CDR1 KGHSH, CDR2 LQKENI. CDR3 size: 13 residues. The CDR3 here is CASSPRIQDEQYF. DNA for the CDR3: TGTGCCAGCTCACCCCGGATCCAGGACGAGCAGTACTTC. Full variable domain (outside the CDR3, taken from reference TRBV18 and TRBJ2-7): NAGVMQNPRHLVRRRGQEARLRCSPMKGHSHVYWYRQLPEEGLKFMVYLQKENIIDESGMPKERFSAEFPKEGPSILRIQQVVRGDSAAYFCASSPRIQDEQYFGPGTRLTVT.

The chain carries TRBV9 and TRBJ1-1; D not certain. Germline CDR1 is SGDLS and CDR2 is YYNGEE. Trimming cost V 0 bases and J 2 bases, with 14 bases left between them. The length of the CDR3 is 16 residues. CDR3 residues: CASSVGLIGPNTEAFF. DNA for the CDR3: TGTGCCAGCAGCGTAGGACTTATTGGTCCAAACACTGAAGCTTTCTTT.

Here the CDR3 reads CASSSWVGDTQYF. CDR3 DNA: TGTGCCAGCAGCTCCTGGGTCGGAGATACGCAGTATTTT. J is TRBJ2-3 and V is TRBV5-5; D not resolved. This CDR3 contains 13 residues. Germline CDR1 SGHKS, CDR2 YYEKEE (reference sequence). The germline V and J ends were trimmed by 3 bases and 5 bases, with 10 bases remaining between them.

J is TRBJ2-5 and V is TRBV19, with TRBD1 identical over 7 bases. The CDR3 is made up of 14 amino acids. Per germline, CDR1 LNHDA and CDR2 SQIVND (reference sequence). After removal of 6 bases from V and 5 bases from J, the junction contained 9 bases not matched to a gene. The DNA for the CDR3 is TGTGCCAGTAGGGAGACAGGGATGCGGGAGACCCAGTACTTC. This translates into CASRETGMRETQYF.

This clone was detected once. The V gene is TRBV13, the J gene TRBJ2-1, with 9 bases identical to TRBD2. J lost 5 bases, V lost 6 bases, and 8 bases had no gene match. The CDR3 runs 15 residues. Germline V lookup: CDR1 PRHDT, CDR2 FYEKMQ (reference sequence). CDR3 nucleotides: TGTGCCAGCAGGGTGCGGGGGGGCTTGCACAATGAGCAGTTCTTC. Translated, it gives CASRVRGGLHNEQFF.

The V and J genes are TRBV11-3 and TRBJ2-2; a weak D match, TRBD2 (5 bases). Germline-derived CDR1 and CDR2 are SGHNT and YENEEA. This CDR3 has 17 residues. V was shortened by 0 bases and J by 1 base, with 12 bases between the two germline ends. The CDR3 sequence: CASSLDSEGLNTGELFF. Here the CDR3 DNA reads TGTGCCAGCAGCTTAGATAGTGAGGGATTGAACACCGGGGAGCTGTTTTTT.

V gene TRBV7-3 combines with J gene TRBJ1-1; 8 bases match TRBD1. CDR3 size: 13 residues. Germline V gives CDR1 SGHTA, CDR2 FQGTGA. The V and J ends lost 3 bases and 3 bases, in that order; junction bases with no gene match: 0. The CDR3 DNA reads TGTGCCAGCAGCTTGACAGGGGACACTGAAGCTTTCTTT. Translation gives CASSLTGDTEAFF.

The chain recombines TRBV10-3 with TRBJ1-6; TRBD1 is a possible D gene (5 bases). This CDR3 comprises 18 residues. Germline values: CDR1 ENHRY, CDR2 SYGVKD. Trimming removed 0 bases from V and 0 bases from J, with 12 bases in between. The CDR3 spells CAISESNRQSSYNSPLHF. The CDR3 DNA follows: TGTGCCATCAGTGAGTCTAACAGACAGAGCTCCTATAATTCACCCCTCCACTTT.

This clone was seen once. This chain joins TRBV6-5 and TRBJ1-5; 7 bases fit TRBD1. The CDR3 loop spans 15 amino acids. Per the germline V gene, CDR1 is MNHEY and CDR2 is SVGAGI. Trimming at V came to 5 bases and at J to 1 base, leaving 5 bases not matched to a gene. CDR3 residues: CASSPYRGSNQPQHF. In nucleotides, the CDR3 is TGTGCCAGCAGTCCATACAGGGGAAGCAATCAGCCCCAGCATTTT.

This rearrangement joins TRBV6-1 to TRBJ2-1, with D unclear. V lost 3 bases, J lost 0 bases, and 9 bases lay in between. The CDR3 has 15 amino acids. The V gene's germline CDR1 is MNHNS and CDR2 SASEGT. CDR3 region: CASSDDIGSYNEQFF. The CDR3 DNA sequence: TGTGCCAGCAGTGACGACATCGGCTCCTACAATGAGCAGTTCTTC.

The chain couples TRBV19 to TRBJ1-1, with TRBD1 matching over 8 bases. The trim removed 4 bases at V and 1 base at J, leaving 2 bases unmatched. From germline, CDR1 is LNHDA and CDR2 SQIVND (reference sequence). This CDR3 has 14 amino acids. The CDR3 DNA sequence: TGTGCCAGTAGTACTGACAGGGGGAACACTGAAGCTTTCTTT. This sequence encodes CASSTDRGNTEAFF.

V is TRBV11-1 and J is TRBJ1-1; TRBD1 matches 8 bases. V shed 5 bases and J 6 bases; nucleotides not matched to a gene: 8. Germline V gene data show CDR1 as SGHAT and CDR2 as FQDESV (reference sequence). CDR3 length: 14 residues. CDR3 residues: CASSHRTGRPEAFF. The CDR3 nucleotides read TGTGCCAGCAGCCACAGGACAGGGAGGCCTGAAGCTTTCTTT.

As concerns this clone: At the DNA level, this CDR3 is encoded by other sequences in the same sample as well. This sequence joins TRBV12-5 and TRBJ2-5; possibly TRBD1 or TRBD2 for D (5 bases each). V was pared by 5 bases and J by 3 bases, with 10 bases between. The CDR3 is 13 amino acids. In germline, CDR1 is LGHNT, CDR2 FRNRAP. CDR3 region: CASGRGGEETQYF. The CDR3, as DNA: TGTGCTAGTGGTCGTGGGGGTGAAGAGACCCAGTACTTC.

The CDR3, as DNA: TGTGCCAGTACCTCAGACAGGGCCTTGAACACTGAAGCTTTCTTT. It codes for CASTSDRALNTEAFF. The chain is built from TRBV19 and TRBJ1-1, with 7 bases fitting TRBD1. The V and J ends lost 7 bases and 0 bases, in that order; junction bases with no gene match: 8. Germline V CDR1 and CDR2: LNHDA, SQIVND (reference sequence). CDR3 length: 15 residues.